The clone carrying this T cell receptor beta chain has just one count. Other nucleotide sequences in the sample specify the same CDR3. Trimming left V 6 bases short and J 0 bases short, with 12 bases between. The CDR3 spans 14 residues. From germline, CDR1 is MDHEN and CDR2 SYDVKM. These data originate in a study of Ad26.COV2.S vaccination and SARS-CoV-2 variants. Treatment: roughly 19 received Ad26.COV2.S at low or high dose, single or two shots; roughly 5 received placebo; per-sample allocation not given. Samples came from day 63 after the first vaccine or placebo injection. Profiling relied on immunoSEQ multiplex PCR, and the TCRdb table lists in-frame clones only, not all of them. The sample includes about 350,000 clones, about 88% seen only once; the top ten take about 3.3%.

The clonotype originates from a person aged 18-60 years who received the Ad26.COV2.S COVID-19 vaccine or a placebo. The chain carries TRBV28 and TRBJ2-7; D is perhaps TRBD1 (6 bases). The input for sequencing was peripheral blood, taken in a trial of Ad26.COV2.S vaccine versus placebo. CDR3 region: CASSLTGSSYEQYF. The CDR3 DNA sequence: TGTGCCAGCAGCCTCACAGGGAGCTCCTACGAGCAGTACTTC.